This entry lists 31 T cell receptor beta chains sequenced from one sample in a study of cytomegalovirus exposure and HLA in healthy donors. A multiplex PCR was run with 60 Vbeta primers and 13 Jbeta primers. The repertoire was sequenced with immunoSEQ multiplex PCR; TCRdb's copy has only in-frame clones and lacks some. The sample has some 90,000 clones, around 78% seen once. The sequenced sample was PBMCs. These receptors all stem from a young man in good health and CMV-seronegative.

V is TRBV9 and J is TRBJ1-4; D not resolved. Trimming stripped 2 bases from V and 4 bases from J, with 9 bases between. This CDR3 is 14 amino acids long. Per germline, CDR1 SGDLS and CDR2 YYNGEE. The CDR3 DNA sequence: TGTGCCAGCAGCGTTAATGGAGGTAATGAAAAACTGTTTTTT. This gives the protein CASSVNGGNEKLFF.

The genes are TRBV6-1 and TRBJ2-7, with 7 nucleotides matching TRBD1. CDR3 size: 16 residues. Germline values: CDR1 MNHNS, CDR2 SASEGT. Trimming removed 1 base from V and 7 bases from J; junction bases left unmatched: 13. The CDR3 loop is CASSEGTGHGGWEQYV. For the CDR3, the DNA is TGTGCCAGCAGTGAAGGGACAGGTCACGGTGGGTGGGAGCAGTACGTC.

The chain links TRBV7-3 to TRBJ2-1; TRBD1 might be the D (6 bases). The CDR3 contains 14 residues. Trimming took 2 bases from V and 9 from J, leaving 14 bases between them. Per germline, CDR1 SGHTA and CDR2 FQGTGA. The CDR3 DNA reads TGTGCCAGCAGCTTAGGCGTCACAGGGACTGAGCAGTTCTTC. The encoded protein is CASSLGVTGTEQFF. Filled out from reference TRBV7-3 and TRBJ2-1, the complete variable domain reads GAGVSQTPSNKVTEKGKYVELRCDPISGHTALYWYRQSLGQGPEFLIYFQGTGAADDSGLPNDRFFAVRPEGSVSTLKIQRTERGDSAVYLCASSLGVTGTEQFFGPGTRLTVL.

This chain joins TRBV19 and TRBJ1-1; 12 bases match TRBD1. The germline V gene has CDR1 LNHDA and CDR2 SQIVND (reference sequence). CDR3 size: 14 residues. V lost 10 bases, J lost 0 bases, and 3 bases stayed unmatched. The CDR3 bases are TGTGCCACCCGGGACAGGGGGCTGAACACTGAAGCTTTCTTT. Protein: CATRDRGLNTEAFF.

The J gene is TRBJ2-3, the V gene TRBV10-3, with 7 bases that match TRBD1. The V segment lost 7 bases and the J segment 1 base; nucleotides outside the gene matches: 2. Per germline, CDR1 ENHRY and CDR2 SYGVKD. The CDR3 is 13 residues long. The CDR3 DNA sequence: TGTGCCATCAACGGACAGGGCACAGATACGCAGTATTTT. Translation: CAINGQGTDTQYF.

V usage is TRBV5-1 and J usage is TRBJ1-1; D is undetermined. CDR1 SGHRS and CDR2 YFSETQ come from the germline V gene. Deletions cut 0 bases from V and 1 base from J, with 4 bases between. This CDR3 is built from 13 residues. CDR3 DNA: TGCGCCAGCAGCTTGGACACGAACACTGAAGCTTTCTTT. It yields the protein CASSLDTNTEAFF.

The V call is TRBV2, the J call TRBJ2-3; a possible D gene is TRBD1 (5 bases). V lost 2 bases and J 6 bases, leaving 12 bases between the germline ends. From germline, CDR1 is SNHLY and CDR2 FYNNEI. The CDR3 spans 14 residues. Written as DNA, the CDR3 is TGTGCCAGCAGTGAAACCAGGGTCGGGGATACGCAGTATTTT. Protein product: CASSETRVGDTQYF. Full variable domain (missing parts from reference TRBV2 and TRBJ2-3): EPEVTQTPSHQVTQMGQEVILRCVPISNHLYFYWYRQILGQKVEFLVSFYNNEISEKSEIFDDQFSVERPDGSNFTLKIRSTKLEDSAMYFCASSETRVGDTQYFGPGTRLTVL.

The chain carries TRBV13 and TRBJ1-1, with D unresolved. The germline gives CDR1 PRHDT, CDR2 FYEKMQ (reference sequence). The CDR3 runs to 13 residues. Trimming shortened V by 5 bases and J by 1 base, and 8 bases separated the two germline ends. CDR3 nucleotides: TGTGCCAGCAGCCTAAACAGGAACACTGAAGCTTTCTTT. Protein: CASSLNRNTEAFF. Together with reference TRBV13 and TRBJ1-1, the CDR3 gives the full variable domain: AAGVIQSPRHLIKEKRETATLKCYPIPRHDTVYWYQQGPGQDPQFLISFYEKMQSDKGSIPDRFSAQQFSDYHSELNMSSLELGDSALYFCASSLNRNTEAFFGQGTRLTVV.

The CDR3 spells CASSTGGYGYTF. The CDR3 DNA sequence: TGTGCCAGTAGTACAGGGGGCTATGGCTACACCTTC. The V gene is TRBV19, the J gene TRBJ1-2; 7 bases match TRBD1. The CDR3 spans 12 residues. With 4 bases clipped from V and 4 bases from J, the junction kept 0 bases outside the gene matches. Germline loops: CDR1 LNHDA, CDR2 SQIVND (reference sequence).

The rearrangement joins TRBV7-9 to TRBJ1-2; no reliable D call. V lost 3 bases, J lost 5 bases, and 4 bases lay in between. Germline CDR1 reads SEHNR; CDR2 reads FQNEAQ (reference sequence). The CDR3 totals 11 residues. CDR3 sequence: CASSFQYGYTF. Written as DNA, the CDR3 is TGTGCCAGCAGCTTCCAGTATGGCTACACCTTC.

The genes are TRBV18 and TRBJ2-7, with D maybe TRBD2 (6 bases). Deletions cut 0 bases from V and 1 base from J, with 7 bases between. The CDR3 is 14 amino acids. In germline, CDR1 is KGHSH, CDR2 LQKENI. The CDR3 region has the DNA TGTGCCAGCTCACCACCGGAGGGTTCCTACGAGCAGTACTTC. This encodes CASSPPEGSYEQYF.

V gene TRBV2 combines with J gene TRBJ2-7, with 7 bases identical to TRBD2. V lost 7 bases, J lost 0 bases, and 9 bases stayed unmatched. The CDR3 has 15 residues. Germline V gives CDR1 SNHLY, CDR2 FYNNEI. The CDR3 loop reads CASTDTSVSSYEQYV. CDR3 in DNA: TGTGCCAGCACCGATACTAGCGTGTCCTCCTACGAGCAGTACGTC.

The CDR3 region is CASSLTGDTQYF. In DNA form, the CDR3 reads TGTGCCAGCAGCTTAACCGGAGATACGCAGTATTTT. The chain joins TRBV7-3 to TRBJ2-3, with D unclear. The CDR3 extends over 12 amino acids. The V end lost 0 bases, the J end lost 5 bases, and 3 bases lay between the germline ends. From germline, CDR1 is SGHTA and CDR2 FQGTGA.

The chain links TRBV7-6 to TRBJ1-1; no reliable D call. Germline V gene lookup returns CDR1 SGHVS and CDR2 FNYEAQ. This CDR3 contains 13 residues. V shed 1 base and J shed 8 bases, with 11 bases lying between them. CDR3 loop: CASSLGGINEAFF. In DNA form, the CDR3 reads TGTGCCAGCAGCTTAGGAGGGATCAACGAAGCTTTCTTT. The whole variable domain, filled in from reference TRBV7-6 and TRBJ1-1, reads GAGVSQSPRYKVTKRGQDVALRCDPISGHVSLYWYRQALGQGPEFLTYFNYEAQQDKSGLPNDRFSAERPEGSISTLTIQRTEQRDSAMYRCASSLGGINEAFFGQGTRLTVV.

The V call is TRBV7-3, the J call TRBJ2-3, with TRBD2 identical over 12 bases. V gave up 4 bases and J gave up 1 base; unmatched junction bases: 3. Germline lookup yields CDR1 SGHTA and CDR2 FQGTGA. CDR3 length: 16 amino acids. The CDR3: CASSSGLAGRTDTQYF. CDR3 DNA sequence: TGTGCCAGCAGCTCGGGACTAGCGGGTCGCACAGATACGCAGTATTTT.

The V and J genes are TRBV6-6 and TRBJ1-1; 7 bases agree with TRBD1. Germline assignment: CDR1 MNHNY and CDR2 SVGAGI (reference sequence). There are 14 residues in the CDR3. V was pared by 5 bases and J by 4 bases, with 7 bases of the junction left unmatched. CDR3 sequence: CASSLGRGVTEAFF. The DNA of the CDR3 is TGTGCCAGCAGTCTCGGCAGGGGGGTCACTGAAGCTTTCTTT.

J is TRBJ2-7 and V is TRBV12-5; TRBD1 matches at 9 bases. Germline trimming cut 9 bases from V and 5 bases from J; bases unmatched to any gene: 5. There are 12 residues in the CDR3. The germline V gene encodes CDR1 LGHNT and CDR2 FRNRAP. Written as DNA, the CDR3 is TGTGCTAGCGGGACAGGGATGAACGAGCAGTACTTC. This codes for CASGTGMNEQYF.

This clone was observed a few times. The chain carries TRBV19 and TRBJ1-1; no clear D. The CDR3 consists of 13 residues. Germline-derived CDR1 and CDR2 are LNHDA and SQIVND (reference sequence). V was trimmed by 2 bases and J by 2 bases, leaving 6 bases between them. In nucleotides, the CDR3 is TGTGCCAGTAGTATAAACGGTAACACTGAAGCTTTCTTT. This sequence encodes CASSINGNTEAFF. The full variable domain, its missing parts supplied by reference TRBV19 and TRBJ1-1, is DGGITQSPKYLFRKEGQNVTLSCEQNLNHDAMYWYRQDPGQGLRLIYYSQIVNDFQKGDIAEGYSVSREKKESFPLTVTSAQKNPTAFYLCASSINGNTEAFFGQGTRLTVV.

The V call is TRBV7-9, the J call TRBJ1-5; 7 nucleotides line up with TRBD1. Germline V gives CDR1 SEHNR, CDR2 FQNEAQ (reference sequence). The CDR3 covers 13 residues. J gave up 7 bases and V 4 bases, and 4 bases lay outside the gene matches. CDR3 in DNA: TGTGCCAGCAGCTACCAGGGGGGACAGCCCCAGCATTTT. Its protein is CASSYQGGQPQHF. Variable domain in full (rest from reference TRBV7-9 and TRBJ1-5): DTGVSQNPRHKITKRGQNVTFRCDPISEHNRLYWYRQTLGQGPEFLTYFQNEAQLEKSRLLSDRFSAERPKGSFSTLEIQRTEQGDSAMYLCASSYQGGQPQHFGDGTRLSIL.

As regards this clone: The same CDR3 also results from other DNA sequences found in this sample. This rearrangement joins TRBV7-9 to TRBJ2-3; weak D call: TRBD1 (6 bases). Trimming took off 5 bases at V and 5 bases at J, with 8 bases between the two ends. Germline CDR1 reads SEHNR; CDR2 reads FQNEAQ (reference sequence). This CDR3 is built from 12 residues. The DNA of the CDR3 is TGTGCCAGCAGCCAACAGGGAGATACGCAGTATTTT. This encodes CASSQQGDTQYF.

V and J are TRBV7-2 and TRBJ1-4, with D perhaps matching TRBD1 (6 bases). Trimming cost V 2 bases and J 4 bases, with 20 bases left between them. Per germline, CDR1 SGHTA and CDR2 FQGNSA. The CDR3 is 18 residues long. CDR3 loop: CASSLIAQGLTRNEKLFF. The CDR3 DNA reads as TGTGCCAGCAGCTTAATAGCTCAGGGGTTGACTCGTAATGAAAAACTGTTTTTT.

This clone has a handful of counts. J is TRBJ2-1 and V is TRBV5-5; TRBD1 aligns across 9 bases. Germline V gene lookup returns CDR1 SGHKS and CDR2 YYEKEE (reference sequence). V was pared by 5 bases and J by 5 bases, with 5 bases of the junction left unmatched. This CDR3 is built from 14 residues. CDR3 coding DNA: TGTGCCAGCAGTCCCGGGACAGGGAACAATGAGCAGTTCTTC. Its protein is CASSPGTGNNEQFF.

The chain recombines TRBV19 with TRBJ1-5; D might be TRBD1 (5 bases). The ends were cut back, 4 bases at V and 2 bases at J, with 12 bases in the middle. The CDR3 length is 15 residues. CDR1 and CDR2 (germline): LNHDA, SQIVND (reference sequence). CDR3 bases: TGTGCCAGTAGTACGTCCAGGGCACGCAATCAGCCCCAGCATTTT. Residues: CASSTSRARNQPQHF. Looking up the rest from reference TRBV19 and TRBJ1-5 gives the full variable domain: DGGITQSPKYLFRKEGQNVTLSCEQNLNHDAMYWYRQDPGQGLRLIYYSQIVNDFQKGDIAEGYSVSREKKESFPLTVTSAQKNPTAFYLCASSTSRARNQPQHFGDGTRLSIL.

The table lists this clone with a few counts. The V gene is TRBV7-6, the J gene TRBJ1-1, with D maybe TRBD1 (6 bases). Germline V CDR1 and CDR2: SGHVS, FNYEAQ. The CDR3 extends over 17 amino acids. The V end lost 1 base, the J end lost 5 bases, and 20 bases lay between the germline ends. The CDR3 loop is CASSLEGQGGYLTEAFF. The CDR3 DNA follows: TGTGCCAGCAGCTTAGAGGGACAAGGAGGCTATTTGACTGAAGCTTTCTTT.

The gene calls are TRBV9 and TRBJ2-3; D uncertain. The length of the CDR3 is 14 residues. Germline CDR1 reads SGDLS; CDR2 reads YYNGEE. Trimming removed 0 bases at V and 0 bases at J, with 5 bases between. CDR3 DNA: TGTGCCAGCAGCGTAGTCCCTAGCACAGATACGCAGTATTTT. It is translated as CASSVVPSTDTQYF.

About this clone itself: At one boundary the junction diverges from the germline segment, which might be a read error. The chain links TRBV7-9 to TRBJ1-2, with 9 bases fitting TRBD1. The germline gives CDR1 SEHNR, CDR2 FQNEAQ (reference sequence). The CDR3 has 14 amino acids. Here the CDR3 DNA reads TGTTCCAGCAGCTCCGGGACAGGGAACTATGGCTACACCTTC. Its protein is CSSSSGTGNYGYTF.

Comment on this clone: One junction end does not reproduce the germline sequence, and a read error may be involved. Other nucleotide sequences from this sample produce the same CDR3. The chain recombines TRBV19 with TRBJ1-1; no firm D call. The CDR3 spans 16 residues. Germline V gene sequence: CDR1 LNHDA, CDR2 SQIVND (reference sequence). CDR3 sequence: CASRRKIGFANTEAFF. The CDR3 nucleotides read TGTGCCAGTAGGAGGAAGATTGGTTTCGCGAACACTGAGGCTTTCTTT.

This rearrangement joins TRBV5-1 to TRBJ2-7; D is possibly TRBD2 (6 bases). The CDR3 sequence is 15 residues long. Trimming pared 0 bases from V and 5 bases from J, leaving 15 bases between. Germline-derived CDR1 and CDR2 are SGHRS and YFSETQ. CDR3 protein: CASSLGGRDVDEQYV. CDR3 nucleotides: TGCGCCAGCAGCTTGGGCGGGCGGGACGTGGACGAGCAGTACGTC.

Here the CDR3 reads CASSQGQMNTEAFF. The DNA for the CDR3 is TGTGCCAGTAGTCAGGGACAGATGAACACTGAAGCTTTCTTT. The chain carries TRBV19 and TRBJ1-1; TRBD1 aligns across 7 bases. The CDR3 contains 14 residues. The V gene's germline CDR1 is LNHDA and CDR2 SQIVND (reference sequence). V lost 5 bases and J lost 0; bases outside the gene matches: 3.

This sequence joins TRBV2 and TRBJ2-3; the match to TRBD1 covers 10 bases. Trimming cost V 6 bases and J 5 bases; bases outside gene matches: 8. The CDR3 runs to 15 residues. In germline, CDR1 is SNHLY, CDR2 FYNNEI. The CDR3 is CASSRSGQGRDTQYF. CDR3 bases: TGTGCCAGCAGCCGTTCGGGACAGGGGAGAGATACGCAGTATTTT.

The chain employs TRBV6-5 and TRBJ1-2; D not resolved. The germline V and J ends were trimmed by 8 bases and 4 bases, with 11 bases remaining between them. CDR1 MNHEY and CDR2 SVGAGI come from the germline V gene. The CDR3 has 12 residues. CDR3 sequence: CASAPDTYGYTF. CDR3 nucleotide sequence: TGTGCCAGCGCTCCAGATACCTATGGCTACACCTTC.